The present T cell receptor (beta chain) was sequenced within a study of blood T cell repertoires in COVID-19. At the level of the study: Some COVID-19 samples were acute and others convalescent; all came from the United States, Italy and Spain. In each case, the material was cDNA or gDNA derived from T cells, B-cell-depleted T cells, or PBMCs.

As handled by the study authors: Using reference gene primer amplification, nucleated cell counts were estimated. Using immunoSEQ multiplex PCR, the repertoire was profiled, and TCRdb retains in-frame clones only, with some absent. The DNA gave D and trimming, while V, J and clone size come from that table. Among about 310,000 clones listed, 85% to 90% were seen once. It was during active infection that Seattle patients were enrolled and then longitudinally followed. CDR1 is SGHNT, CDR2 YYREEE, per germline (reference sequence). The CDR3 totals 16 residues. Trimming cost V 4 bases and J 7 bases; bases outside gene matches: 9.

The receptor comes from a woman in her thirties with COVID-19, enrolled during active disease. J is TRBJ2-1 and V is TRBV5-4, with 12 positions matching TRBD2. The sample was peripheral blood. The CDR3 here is CASSPPLAGGRNEQFF. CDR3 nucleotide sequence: TGTGCCAGCAGCCCACCTCTAGCGGGAGGGCGGAATGAGCAGTTCTTC.